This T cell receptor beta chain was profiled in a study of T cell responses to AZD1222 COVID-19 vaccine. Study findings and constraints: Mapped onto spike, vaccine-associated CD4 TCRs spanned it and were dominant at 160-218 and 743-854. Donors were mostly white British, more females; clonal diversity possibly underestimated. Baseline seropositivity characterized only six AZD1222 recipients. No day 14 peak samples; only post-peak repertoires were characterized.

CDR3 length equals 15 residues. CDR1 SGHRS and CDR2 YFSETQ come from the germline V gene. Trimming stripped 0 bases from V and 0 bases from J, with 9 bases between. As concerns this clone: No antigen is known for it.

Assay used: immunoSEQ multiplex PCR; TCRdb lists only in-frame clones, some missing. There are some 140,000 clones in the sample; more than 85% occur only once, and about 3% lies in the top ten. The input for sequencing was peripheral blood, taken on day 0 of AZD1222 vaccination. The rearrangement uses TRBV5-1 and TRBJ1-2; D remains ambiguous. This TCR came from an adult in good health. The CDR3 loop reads CASSLGQSANYGYTF. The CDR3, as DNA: TGCGCCAGCAGCTTGGGGCAGTCAGCTAACTATGGCTACACCTTC. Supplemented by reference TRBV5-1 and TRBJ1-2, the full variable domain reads KAGVTQTPRYLIKTRGQQVTLSCSPISGHRSVSWYQQTPGQGLQFLFEYFSETQRNKGNFPGRFSGRQFSNSRSEMNVSTLELGDSALYLCASSLGQSANYGYTFGSGTRLTVV.